This TCR beta chain is drawn from a study of cytomegalovirus exposure and HLA in healthy donors. Study-level findings and limits: HLA alleles showed associations with 16,951 TCR beta sequences in a later analysis, at a 0.05 false discovery rate. Later, TCR association rates were found to vary by HLA locus, highest for DRB1 and lowest for HLA-C. Under in vitro conditions, three CMV-associated chains were confirmed as specific for CMV antigens.

The PCR used 60 Vbeta and 13 Jbeta primers. Sequencing used immunoSEQ multiplex PCR; TCRdb keeps in-frame clones, though not all of them. Altogether roughly 140,000 clones are present, roughly 62% being singletons, with the ten largest covering 4% to 5.5%. With respect to this clone: Antigen: not known.

V lost 1 base, J lost 5 bases, and 14 bases lay in between. The CDR3 extends over 16 amino acids. Per the germline V gene, CDR1 is SGHTA and CDR2 is FQGTGA. The sample taken for sequencing was PBMCs. This TCR derives from a man in his sixties in good health and CMV-seronegative. The chain joins TRBV7-3 to TRBJ2-2; D not resolved. In DNA, the CDR3 is TGTGCCAGCAGCTTAAATTCGGCCAGGTTAACCGGGGAGCTGTTTTTT. Protein product: CASSLNSARLTGELFF.